This passage covers 21 T cell receptor beta chains from one sample sequenced in a study of somatic mutations in cytotoxic T cells in rheumatoid arthritis. The data were produced by immunoSEQ multiplex PCR, yet TCRdb's version contains in-frame clones alone and is incomplete. The sample records more than 10,000 clones, just under 80% being singletons. The sequenced sample consisted of CD8+ T cells sorted from blood. The receptors shown here come from an adult with rheumatoid arthritis.

This clone was counted a single time. The chain recombines TRBV7-8 with TRBJ2-7; D is perhaps TRBD2 (6 bases). The CDR3 is 14 amino acids. V shed 0 bases and J shed 2 bases, with 8 bases lying between them. Germline lookup yields CDR1 SGHVS and CDR2 FQNEAQ. CDR3 sequence (DNA): TGTGCCAGCAGCTTAGCGTGGGGGGCCTACGAGCAGTACTTC. This sequence encodes CASSLAWGAYEQYF.

V and J are TRBV25-1 and TRBJ2-2, with D possibly called TRBD1 or TRBD2 (5 bases each). Germline values: CDR1 MGHDK, CDR2 SYGVNS. CDR3 size: 15 residues. Trimming took off 4 bases at V and 3 bases at J, with 12 bases between the two ends. CDR3 nucleotide sequence: TGTGCCAGCAGTGTCCGGGACCGAGACACCGGGGAGCTGTTTTTT. This codes for CASSVRDRDTGELFF.

This clone has just one count. V usage is TRBV19 and J usage is TRBJ2-7; 11 bases fit TRBD2. The germline V gene encodes CDR1 LNHDA and CDR2 SQIVND (reference sequence). Unmatched junction bases numbered 6, after V lost 5 bases and J lost 0 bases. This CDR3 has 16 amino acids. Here the CDR3 reads CASSASLAGVSYEQYF. DNA for the CDR3: TGTGCCAGTAGTGCGTCACTAGCGGGAGTCTCCTACGAGCAGTACTTC.

The genes are TRBV13 and TRBJ2-3, with a tentative D call TRBD2 (6 bases). Looked up from germline, CDR1 is PRHDT and CDR2 is FYEKMQ (reference sequence). CDR3 length: 15 amino acids. The ends were cut back, 5 bases at V and 5 bases at J, with 17 bases in the middle. As DNA, the CDR3 is TGTGCCAGCAGCAAAGGGACTTCTGGGGGAGATACGCAGTATTTT. It translates to CASSKGTSGGDTQYF. Looking up the rest from reference TRBV13 and TRBJ2-3 gives the full variable domain: AAGVIQSPRHLIKEKRETATLKCYPIPRHDTVYWYQQGPGQDPQFLISFYEKMQSDKGSIPDRFSAQQFSDYHSELNMSSLELGDSALYFCASSKGTSGGDTQYFGPGTRLTVL.

This clone was picked up a small number of times. The J gene is TRBJ2-7, the V gene TRBV6-1; TRBD2 agrees at 11 bases. This CDR3 has 15 amino acids. Germline lookup yields CDR1 MNHNS and CDR2 SASEGT. J lost 2 bases, V lost 3 bases, and 3 bases had no gene match. CDR3 protein: CASSDGTSGPYEQYF. The CDR3 DNA is TGTGCCAGCAGTGACGGGACTAGCGGCCCCTACGAGCAGTACTTC.

The chain carries TRBV4-1 and TRBJ1-5; weak D call: TRBD1 (5 bases). This CDR3 contains 16 residues. The germline V gene encodes CDR1 MGHRA and CDR2 YSYEKL. Trimming cost V 0 bases and J 3 bases, with 12 bases left between them. CDR3 residues: CASSQDPARDNQPQHF. CDR3 bases: TGCGCCAGCAGCCAAGATCCCGCCAGGGACAATCAGCCCCAGCATTTT.

The V call is TRBV7-2, the J call TRBJ2-2; no definite D call. Between the trimmed V and J ends, which lost 5 bases and 2 bases, there was a span of 12 bases. The CDR3 consists of 15 residues. Looked up from germline, CDR1 is SGHTA and CDR2 is FQGNSA. CDR3: CASSLRVLNTGELFF. For the CDR3, the DNA is TGTGCCAGCAGCCTCCGGGTCCTAAACACCGGGGAGCTGTTTTTT.

The chain carries TRBV28 and TRBJ2-1, with TRBD2 as a possible D gene (5 bases). Germline CDR1 is MDHEN and CDR2 is SYDVKM. With 7 bases removed from V and 5 bases from J, the gap between germline ends came to 24 bases. The CDR3 spans 17 residues. In nucleotides, the CDR3 is TGTGCCAGCAAGGCCCTAGAGCGGTTGGGGAAGAACAATGAGCAGTTCTTC. This encodes CASKALERLGKNNEQFF. Full variable domain (remainder filled in from reference TRBV28 and TRBJ2-1): DVKVTQSSRYLVKRTGEKVFLECVQDMDHENMFWYRQDPGLGLRLIYFSYDVKMKEKGDIPEGYSVSREKKERFSLILESASTNQTSMYLCASKALERLGKNNEQFFGPGTRLTVL.

The chain carries TRBV4-1 and TRBJ2-1; D is uncertain. The CDR3 covers 12 residues. Germline V lookup: CDR1 MGHRA, CDR2 YSYEKL. V lost 4 bases and J lost 7, with 8 bases in between. CDR3 sequence (DNA): TGCGCCAGCAGCCCCGGCGTAAATGAGCAGTTCTTC. Its translation: CASSPGVNEQFF.

The rearrangement links TRBV9 to TRBJ2-2; possibly TRBD1 or TRBD2 for D (5 bases each). CDR1 SGDLS and CDR2 YYNGEE come from the germline V gene. This CDR3 spans 17 amino acids. The ends were cut back, 3 bases at V and 1 base at J, with 16 bases in the middle. DNA for the CDR3: TGTGCCAGCAGCGCACCGACCGGGACGGAGAACACCGGGGAGCTGTTTTTT. Protein product: CASSAPTGTENTGELFF.

The chain uses TRBV6-5 and TRBJ1-1, with 11 bases identical to TRBD1. The germline CDR1 and CDR2 sequences are MNHEY and SVGAGI. This CDR3 contains 15 residues. V dropped 2 bases and J dropped 5; count of bases not matched to a gene: 4. CDR3 sequence reads: CASSYPGTGGTEAFF. For the CDR3, the DNA is TGTGCCAGCAGTTACCCCGGGACAGGGGGAACTGAAGCTTTCTTT.

The chain combines TRBV6-5 with TRBJ2-5, with TRBD2 as a possible D gene (6 bases). The CDR3 is made up of 14 amino acids. Trimming took 7 bases from V and 4 from J, leaving 16 bases between them. CDR1 and CDR2 (germline): MNHEY, SVGAGI. Here the CDR3 reads CASTQEGFSETQYF. The CDR3 nucleotides are TGTGCCAGCACCCAGGAGGGGTTTTCAGAGACCCAGTACTTC.

This chain joins TRBV4-1 and TRBJ2-7; the match to TRBD2 covers 11 bases. J gave up 6 bases and V 3 bases, and 7 bases lay outside the gene matches. Germline V gene lookup returns CDR1 MGHRA and CDR2 YSYEKL. The CDR3 extends over 15 amino acids. The CDR3 DNA is TGCGCCAGCAGCCACCCGACTAGCGGGAATCGCGAGCAGTACTTC. Its protein product is CASSHPTSGNREQYF.

This chain links TRBV9 with TRBJ1-3; D gene ambiguous. Germline V lookup: CDR1 SGDLS, CDR2 YYNGEE. V lost 0 bases, J lost 2 bases, and 6 bases lay in between. The CDR3 is 14 residues long. The CDR3 here is CASSVEGAGNTIYF. DNA for the CDR3: TGTGCCAGCAGCGTAGAGGGTGCTGGAAACACCATATATTTT.

The V call is TRBV7-3, the J call TRBJ1-1, with TRBD1 as a possible D gene (5 bases). Trimming left V 5 bases short and J 8 bases short, with 15 bases between. This CDR3 has 13 residues. Germline-derived CDR1 and CDR2 are SGHTA and FQGTGA. CDR3 amino acids: CASSPGTVSEAFF. DNA for the CDR3: TGTGCCAGCAGCCCCGGGACGGTCTCCGAAGCTTTCTTT.

The chain combines TRBV6-1 with TRBJ2-7; tentative D call: TRBD1 (6 bases). Germline CDR1 is MNHNS and CDR2 is SASEGT. This CDR3 is built from 15 residues. V was pared by 4 bases and J by 0 bases, with 13 bases between. Written as DNA, the CDR3 is TGTGCCAGCAGTGCCATTGACAGGTTCTCCTACGAGCAGTACTTC. Its translation: CASSAIDRFSYEQYF.

The chain carries TRBV19 and TRBJ2-3; D remains ambiguous. The germline gives CDR1 LNHDA, CDR2 SQIVND (reference sequence). Trimming shortened V by 5 bases and J by 4 bases, and 13 bases separated the two germline ends. The CDR3 is 14 residues long. The CDR3 reads CASSPSSRADTQYF. The CDR3 DNA reads TGTGCCAGTAGTCCCTCCTCAAGGGCAGATACGCAGTATTTT. The full variable domain, in which reference TRBV19 and TRBJ2-3 provide the parts outside the CDR3, is DGGITQSPKYLFRKEGQNVTLSCEQNLNHDAMYWYRQDPGQGLRLIYYSQIVNDFQKGDIAEGYSVSREKKESFPLTVTSAQKNPTAFYLCASSPSSRADTQYFGPGTRLTVL.

The chain has TRBV19 and TRBJ2-1; TRBD2 aligns across 11 bases. J gave up 5 bases and V 5 bases, and 14 bases lay outside the gene matches. CDR1 LNHDA and CDR2 SQIVND come from the germline V gene (reference sequence). The CDR3 sequence is 18 residues long. CDR3 residues: CASSHPTGGLADHNEQFF. CDR3 nucleotides: TGTGCCAGTAGTCACCCAACGGGGGGACTAGCGGACCACAATGAGCAGTTCTTC.

J is TRBJ1-1 and V is TRBV7-6; TRBD1 matches at 8 bases. The CDR3 runs to 13 residues. Per germline, CDR1 SGHVS and CDR2 FNYEAQ. The trim removed 3 bases at V and 4 bases at J, leaving 1 base unmatched. CDR3 DNA sequence: TGTGCCAGCAGCTTCCAGGGGGCCACTGAAGCTTTCTTT. Translating it yields CASSFQGATEAFF.

This chain joins TRBV19 and TRBJ2-2; 8 bases align to TRBD2. The junction had 9 bases not matched to a gene; V was cut back by 4 bases and J by 5 bases. Per germline, CDR1 LNHDA and CDR2 SQIVND (reference sequence). The CDR3 contains 16 residues. The CDR3 nucleotides are TGTGCCAGTAGTACGGTGGCGGGAGGACCGACCGGGGAGCTGTTTTTT. Translating gives CASSTVAGGPTGELFF.

This clone was observed a single time. This chain uses TRBV7-8 with TRBJ2-7, with unresolved D. V was trimmed by 2 bases and J by 7 bases, leaving 9 bases between them. CDR1 and CDR2 (germline): SGHVS, FQNEAQ. This CDR3 spans 12 amino acids. CDR3 sequence: CASSLNIREQYF. In nucleotides, the CDR3 is TGTGCCAGCAGCTTAAATATACGAGAGCAGTACTTC.